Sequencing of this TCR beta chain was carried out in a study of blood T cell repertoires in COVID-19. Study as a whole: The United States, Italy and Spain were the sources of the acute and convalescent COVID-19 samples.

Enrollees, roughly 18 to 95 years old, lived in about two dozen US areas. The study assigned cohorts using participant-reported clinical history. Authors' data handling: Using reference gene primer amplification, nucleated cell counts were estimated. TCRdb's table, derived via immunoSEQ multiplex PCR, lists solely in-frame clones and lacks some. V and J calls and clone size are copied from that table; D and trimming were computed from the DNA. The sample has roughly 160,000 clones, over 80% seen once; the top ten hold about an eighth. J gave up 2 bases and V 1 base, and 7 bases lay outside the gene matches. This CDR3 region has 16 residues. Germline V lookup: CDR1 LNHNV, CDR2 YYDKDF (reference sequence).

Material for sequencing was PBMCs or T cells enriched from blood (not recorded which). The chain employs TRBV15 and TRBJ1-2, with 7 bases lining up with TRBD1. The receptor was derived from a woman aged 55-69 years who had recovered from COVID-19. CDR3 in amino acids: CATSRGSVRGNYGYTF. The CDR3 DNA is TGTGCCACCAGCAGAGGCTCGGTCAGGGGGAACTATGGCTACACCTTC.